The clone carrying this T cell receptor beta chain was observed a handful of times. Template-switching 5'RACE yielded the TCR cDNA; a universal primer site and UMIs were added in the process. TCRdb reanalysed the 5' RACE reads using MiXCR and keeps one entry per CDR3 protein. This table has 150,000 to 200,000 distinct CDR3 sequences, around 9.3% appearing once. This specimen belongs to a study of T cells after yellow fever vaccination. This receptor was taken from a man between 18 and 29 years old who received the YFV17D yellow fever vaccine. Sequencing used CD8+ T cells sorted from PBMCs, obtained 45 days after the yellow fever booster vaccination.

The CDR3 sequence is CASSSHRGNEQFF. Written as DNA, the CDR3 is TGTGCCAGCAGTTCCCACAGGGGGAATGAGCAGTTCTTC. This sequence joins TRBV6-5 and TRBJ2-1; TRBD1 agrees at 8 bases. V lost 4 bases, J lost 7 bases, and 3 bases stayed unmatched. The CDR3 has 13 amino acids. Germline values: CDR1 MNHEY, CDR2 SVGAGI.